This T cell receptor (beta chain) was captured by sequencing in a study of cytomegalovirus exposure and HLA in healthy donors. The length of the CDR3 is 14 residues. From germline, CDR1 is SGHDT and CDR2 YYEEEE. Study results and caveats: There were some public TCRs occurring in many donors, but most TCR sequences were rare. Cytomegalovirus association was assigned to about 180 TCR beta chains.

Turning to this clone: Its antigen is unidentified.

Sequenced by immunoSEQ multiplex PCR; TCRdb stores in-frame clones only, minus some. Of 200,000 or so clones listed, more than 75% are singletons. The rearrangement uses TRBV5-6 and TRBJ2-5; 8 bases line up with TRBD2. The J call may be wrong; the DNA end is better matched by TRBJ2-7. Sequencing was carried out using PBMCs. This sequence originates from a man younger than 35 in good health and CMV-seropositive. Here the CDR3 reads CASSSGTRAYEQYF. The CDR3 coding sequence is TGTGCCAGCAGCTCCGGGACTAGAGCCTACGAGCAGTACTTC.